This T cell receptor (beta chain) was profiled in a study of T cell responses to AZD1222 COVID-19 vaccine. Study observations and caveats: The sample set comprised mostly white British donors with more females, and clonal diversity was possibly underestimated. Following two doses of AZD1222, Spike-specific TCR breadth and depth rose.

Generated by immunoSEQ multiplex PCR, the TCRdb table keeps only in-frame clones and is missing some. The sample gives 150,000 to 190,000 clones, less than 95% of which show up once; about 1.7% is in the top ten. Concerning this clone: Its antigen is undetermined.

V was clipped by 3 bases and J by 3 bases; unmatched bases: 11. Per the germline V gene, CDR1 is MDHEN and CDR2 is SYDVKM. CDR3 length: 16 amino acids. The chain carries TRBV28 and TRBJ2-7, with 7 bases that match TRBD2. The sequences come from peripheral blood, collected on day 0 of AZD1222 vaccination. The TCR sequence derives from an adult in good health. Here the CDR3 reads CASSFREGLYYYEQYF. The CDR3, as DNA: TGTGCCAGCAGTTTTAGGGAGGGTCTCTACTACTACGAGCAGTACTTC.